One sample yielded the 3 T cell receptor beta chains listed below, sequenced in a study of breast tumors, draining lymph nodes, adjacent tissues. TCRdb called the multiplex PCR reads again in MiXCR, with one record for every CDR3 protein. This sample has under 35,000 distinct CDR3 sequences, with roughly 69% found just once. The specimen was breast tumor tissue. These receptors were taken from a female donor with breast cancer. Some clones in this sample may be carry-over from other donors' samples.

Turning to this clonotype: One end of the junction is discordant with germline, which a read error may explain. The CDR3 sequence: CVTSDPSGGSYNEQFF. The CDR3 DNA reads TGTGTCACCAGTGATCCCTCGGGGGGCTCCTACAATGAGCAGTTCTTC. The chain uses TRBV24-1 and TRBJ2-1, with 7 bases identical to TRBD2. The CDR3 has 16 amino acids. Looked up from germline, CDR1 is KGHDR and CDR2 is SFDVKD.

This clonotype was seen ten or more times. The genes are TRBV18 and TRBJ1-1; 7 positions agree with TRBD1. The CDR3 extends over 13 amino acids. Germline CDR1 and CDR2: KGHSH and LQKENI. J was trimmed by 2 bases and V by 6 bases; bases with no gene match: 3. Written as DNA, the CDR3 is TGTGCCAGCTCCCGACAGGGCAACACTGAAGCTTTCTTT. Protein: CASSRQGNTEAFF.

This sequence joins TRBV11-2 and TRBJ2-6, with D perhaps matching TRBD1 or TRBD2 (5 bases each). Trimming took off 1 base at V and 1 base at J, with 5 bases between the two ends. The germline gives CDR1 SGHAT, CDR2 FQNNGV. The CDR3 runs 15 residues. The CDR3 coding sequence is TGTGCCAGCAGCTTAGGGGGGTCTGGGGCCAACGTCCTGACTTTC. Translating gives CASSLGGSGANVLTF.